The T cell receptor beta chain under discussion was sequenced for a study of blood T cell repertoires in COVID-19. Across the study: Researchers got acute and convalescent COVID-19 samples from the United States, Italy and Spain. T cells, B-cell-depleted T cells, or PBMCs supplied cDNA or gDNA.

Germline CDR1 is KGHSH and CDR2 is LQKENI. The CDR3 has 15 amino acids. J gave up 5 bases and V 6 bases, and 8 bases lay outside the gene matches. Assignments of participants to cohorts depended upon their own reported clinical history. Profiled with immunoSEQ multiplex PCR; TCRdb holds only in-frame clones, not every one. The sample contains about 200,000 clones, around 92% of which appear only once. J is TRBJ1-1 and V is TRBV18, with 11 bases matching TRBD1. The receptor's source is a woman aged 25 to 39 with acute COVID-19. Sequencing used PBMCs or T cells enriched from blood (not recorded which). This CDR3 is CASSRGTGGRTEAFF. The CDR3 DNA reads TGTGCCAGCTCTCGAGGGACAGGGGGGCGAACTGAAGCTTTCTTT.